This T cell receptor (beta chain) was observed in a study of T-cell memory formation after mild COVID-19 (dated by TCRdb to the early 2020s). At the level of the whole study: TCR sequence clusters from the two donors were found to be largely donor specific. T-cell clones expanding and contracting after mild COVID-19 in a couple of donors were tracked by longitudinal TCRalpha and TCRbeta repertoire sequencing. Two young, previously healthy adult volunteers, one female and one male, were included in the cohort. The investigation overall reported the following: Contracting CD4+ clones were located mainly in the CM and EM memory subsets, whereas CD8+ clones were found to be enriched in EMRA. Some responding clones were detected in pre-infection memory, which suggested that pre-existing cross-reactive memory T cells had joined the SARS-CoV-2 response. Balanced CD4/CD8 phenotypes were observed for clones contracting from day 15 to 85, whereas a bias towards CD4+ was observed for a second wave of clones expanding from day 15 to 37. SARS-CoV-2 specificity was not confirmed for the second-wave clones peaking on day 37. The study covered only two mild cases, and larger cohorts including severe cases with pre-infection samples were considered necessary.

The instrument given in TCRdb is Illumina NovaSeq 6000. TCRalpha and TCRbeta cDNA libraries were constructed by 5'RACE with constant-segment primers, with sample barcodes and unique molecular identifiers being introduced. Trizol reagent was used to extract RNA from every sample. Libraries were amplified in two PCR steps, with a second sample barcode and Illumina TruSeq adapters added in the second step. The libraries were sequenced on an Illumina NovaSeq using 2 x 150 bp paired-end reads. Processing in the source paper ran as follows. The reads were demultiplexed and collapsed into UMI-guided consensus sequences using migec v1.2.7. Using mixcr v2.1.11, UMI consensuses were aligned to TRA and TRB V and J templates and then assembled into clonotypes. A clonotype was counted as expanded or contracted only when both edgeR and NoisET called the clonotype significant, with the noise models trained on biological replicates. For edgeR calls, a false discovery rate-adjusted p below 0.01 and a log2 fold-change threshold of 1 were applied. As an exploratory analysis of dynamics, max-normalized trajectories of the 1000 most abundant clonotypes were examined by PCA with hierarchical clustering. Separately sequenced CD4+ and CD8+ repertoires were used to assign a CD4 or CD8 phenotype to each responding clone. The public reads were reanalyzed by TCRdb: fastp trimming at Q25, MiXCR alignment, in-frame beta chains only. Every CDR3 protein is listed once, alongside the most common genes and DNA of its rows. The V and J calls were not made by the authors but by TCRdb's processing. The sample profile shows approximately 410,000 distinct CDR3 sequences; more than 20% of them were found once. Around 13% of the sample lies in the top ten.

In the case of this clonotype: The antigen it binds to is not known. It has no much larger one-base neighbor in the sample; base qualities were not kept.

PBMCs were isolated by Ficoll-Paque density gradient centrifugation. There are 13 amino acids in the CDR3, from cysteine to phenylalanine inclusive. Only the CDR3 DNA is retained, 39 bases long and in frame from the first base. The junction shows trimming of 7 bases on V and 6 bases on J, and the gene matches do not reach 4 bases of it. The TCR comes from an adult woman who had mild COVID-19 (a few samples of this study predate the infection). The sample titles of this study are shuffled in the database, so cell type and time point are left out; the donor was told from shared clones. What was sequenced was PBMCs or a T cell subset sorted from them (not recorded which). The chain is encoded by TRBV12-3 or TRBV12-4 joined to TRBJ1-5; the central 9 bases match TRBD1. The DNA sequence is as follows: TGTGCCAGCAAACAGGGGGCGAGTCAGCCCCAGCATTTT. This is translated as CASKQGASQPQHF.